The text below deals with one TCR beta chain. Its antigen remains unknown. 60 Vbeta and 13 Jbeta primers were used in PCR. Sequencing was performed with immunoSEQ multiplex PCR; in TCRdb, only in-frame clones are kept and a portion is missing. The table includes about 150,000 clones, around 79% detected once. The entry originates in a study of cytomegalovirus exposure and HLA in healthy donors. General observations from the study: Later work associated roughly 15,000 TCR beta sequences with HLA alleles at 0.05 false discovery rate. TCR beta V- and J-gene trimming, according to a later analysis, was linked to a missense DCLRE1C variant. Looking again later, the authors saw that most CMV-associated TCR beta chains seemed HLA-restricted. The presence/absence work took it that sequencing depth was about the same across donors.

V dropped 6 bases and J dropped 0 bases, with 11 bases sitting between them. Germline V CDR1 and CDR2: SGHAT, FQNNGV. This CDR3 has 15 amino acids. The rearrangement links TRBV11-2 to TRBJ2-2; no definite D call. The sequence was obtained from a man aged 45-65 years in good health and CMV-seropositive. Sequencing was done on a sample of PBMCs. CDR3 coding DNA: TGTGCCAGCAGGCAGCGCATACCGAACACCGGGGAGCTGTTTTTT. Protein product: CASRQRIPNTGELFF.